This entry lists 18 T cell receptor beta chains sequenced from one sample in a study of cytomegalovirus exposure and HLA in healthy donors. 13 Jbeta primers and 60 Vbeta primers were used for the PCR. Produced via immunoSEQ multiplex PCR; TCRdb's table is partial and in-frame only. The repertoire has about 99,000 clones, roughly three quarters of them found once; the top ten carry approximately 10%. Sequencing input: PBMCs. The receptors originated from a young woman in good health and CMV-seropositive.

The rearrangement links TRBV5-4 to TRBJ1-1; D perhaps matches TRBD1 (6 bases). The CDR3 contains 15 residues. The germline gives CDR1 SGHNT, CDR2 YYREEE (reference sequence). V shed 5 bases and J shed 1 base, with 15 bases lying between them. In DNA, the CDR3 is TGTGCCAGCAGTTCACCCCTACAGGGGAACACTGAAGCTTTCTTT. Its translation is CASSSPLQGNTEAFF.

This chain uses TRBV7-3 with TRBJ2-7; perhaps TRBD2 as D (5 bases). V lost 3 bases to trimming and J lost 3 bases, with 9 bases between them. Germline V gene data show CDR1 as SGHTA and CDR2 as FQGTGA. The CDR3 sequence is 13 residues long. The CDR3 here is CASSLGGLYEQYF. The CDR3 DNA reads TGTGCCAGCAGCTTGGGCGGGCTCTACGAGCAGTACTTC.

The V call is TRBV18, the J call TRBJ1-4, with 7 bases aligning to TRBD1. The CDR3 loop spans 15 amino acids. Per germline, CDR1 KGHSH and CDR2 LQKENI. V trimming: 3 bases; J trimming: 2 bases; junction bases outside the gene matches: 3. The CDR3 protein is CASSPTGLTNEKLFF. CDR3 in DNA: TGTGCCAGCTCACCGACAGGGTTGACTAATGAAAAACTGTTTTTT.

V usage is TRBV7-2 and J usage is TRBJ2-5; D is possibly TRBD2 (5 bases). Germline CDR1 reads SGHTA; CDR2 reads FQGNSA. CDR3 size: 15 residues. V gave up 3 bases and J gave up 1 base, with 12 bases separating them. The CDR3: CASSFRGRTQETQYF. The CDR3 nucleotides read TGTGCCAGCAGCTTTCGGGGTCGAACCCAAGAGACCCAGTACTTC.

The J gene is TRBJ1-1, the V gene TRBV28; a possible D gene is TRBD1 (6 bases). In germline, CDR1 is MDHEN, CDR2 SYDVKM. Deletions cut 7 bases from V and 0 bases from J, with 12 bases between. The CDR3 is made up of 14 amino acids. CDR3 sequence: CASKGRGMNTEAFF. CDR3 coding DNA: TGTGCCAGCAAGGGTAGGGGGATGAACACTGAAGCTTTCTTT.

This chain links TRBV6-4 with TRBJ1-6; D not resolved. This CDR3 is built from 15 residues. V lost 6 bases, J lost 0 bases, and 9 bases lay in between. Germline V CDR1 and CDR2: MRHNA, SNTAGT. CDR3 coding DNA: TGTGCCAGCAGAGACAAGAGCTCCTATAATTCACCCCTCCACTTT. It translates to CASRDKSSYNSPLHF.

The chain is built from TRBV6-6 and TRBJ2-2; 9 positions agree with TRBD1. Germline lookup yields CDR1 MNHNY and CDR2 SVGAGI (reference sequence). The CDR3 spans 15 residues. Trimming removed 4 bases from V and 5 bases from J; junction bases left unmatched: 5. The CDR3 nucleotides are TGTGCCAGCAGTTTAAGGGACAGGGAGACCGGGGAGCTGTTTTTT. It codes for CASSLRDRETGELFF.

There are a few counts of this clone. The genes are TRBV6-1 and TRBJ1-1; 7 nucleotides line up with TRBD1. V lost 5 bases and J lost 2; bases outside the gene matches: 8. There are 15 residues in the CDR3. The V gene's germline CDR1 is MNHNS and CDR2 SASEGT. The CDR3 nucleotides read TGTGCCAGCAGTTTTTCCGGGACAGCCAACACTGAAGCTTTCTTT. It codes for CASSFSGTANTEAFF.

The J gene is TRBJ2-2, the V gene TRBV9, with 9 bases matching TRBD2. J lost 3 bases, V lost 4 bases, and 7 bases had no gene match. Germline CDR1 is SGDLS and CDR2 is YYNGEE. CDR3 length: 16 residues. CDR3 protein: CASSSGLAEYTGELFF. Here the CDR3 DNA reads TGTGCCAGCAGCTCGGGACTAGCTGAGTACACCGGGGAGCTGTTTTTT. Full variable domain (rest looked up from reference TRBV9 and TRBJ2-2): DSGVTQTPKHLITATGQRVTLRCSPRSGDLSVYWYQQSLDQGLQFLIQYYNGEERAKGNILERFSAQQFPDLHSELNLSSLELGDSALYFCASSSGLAEYTGELFFGEGSRLTVL.

This clone was detected once. The chain couples TRBV9 to TRBJ2-2; D possibly corresponds to TRBD2 (5 bases). This CDR3 has 15 residues. The V end was cut by 0 bases, the J end by 6 bases, with 12 bases between. CDR1 and CDR2 from the germline V gene are SGDLS and YYNGEE. Here the CDR3 reads CASSVAGGSAGELFF. The CDR3, as DNA: TGTGCCAGCAGCGTAGCTGGTGGGAGTGCCGGGGAGCTGTTTTTT.

This chain uses TRBV4-3 with TRBJ2-7; 7 bases align to TRBD1. Looked up from germline, CDR1 is LGHNA and CDR2 is YSLEER. The CDR3 has 17 amino acids. V shed 0 bases and J 3 bases; nucleotides not matched to a gene: 11. The CDR3, as DNA: TGCGCCAGCAGCCAAGATTGGGCAGGGGGAGTTCTCTACGAGCAGTACTTC. Its protein is CASSQDWAGGVLYEQYF.

This chain uses TRBV5-6 with TRBJ2-4, with TRBD1 as a possible D gene (5 bases). The CDR3 length is 16 residues. Germline CDR1 SGHDT, CDR2 YYEEEE. Trimming shortened V by 1 base and J by 1 base, and 12 bases separated the two germline ends. The CDR3 bases are TGTGCCAGCAGCTTGTTCCAGGGCAATGCCAAAAACATTCAGTACTTC. This gives the protein CASSLFQGNAKNIQYF.

The rearrangement uses TRBV19 and TRBJ1-5; D not certain. The CDR3 has 16 residues. CDR1 is LNHDA and CDR2 is SQIVND in the germline V gene (reference sequence). V lost 1 base to trimming and J lost 0 bases, with 10 bases between them. The CDR3 loop reads CASSIGTEYSNQPQHF. CDR3 bases: TGTGCCAGTAGTATAGGTACGGAGTATAGCAATCAGCCCCAGCATTTT.

The gene calls are TRBV6-6 and TRBJ2-7, with 7 bases fitting TRBD1. Germline V gene data show CDR1 as MNHNY and CDR2 as SVGAGI (reference sequence). With 0 bases clipped from V and 2 bases from J, the junction kept 1 base outside the gene matches. This CDR3 spans 14 amino acids. CDR3 DNA sequence: TGTGCCAGCAGTTACTCGGGGACAGCCTACGAGCAGTACTTC. This encodes CASSYSGTAYEQYF.

The V gene is TRBV9, the J gene TRBJ2-7, with 9 bases identical to TRBD1. V dropped 0 bases and J dropped 3; count of bases not matched to a gene: 7. CDR3 size: 16 residues. CDR1 SGDLS and CDR2 YYNGEE come from the germline V gene. The CDR3 nucleotides are TGTGCCAGCAGCGTAGCCCCGACAGGGGGAGGCTACGAGCAGTACTTC. Its translation is CASSVAPTGGGYEQYF.

This chain joins TRBV6-1 and TRBJ1-3, with D tentatively TRBD1 (6 bases). Trimming removed 5 bases at V and 4 bases at J, with 15 bases between. This CDR3 is built from 15 residues. CDR1 and CDR2 from the germline V gene are MNHNS and SASEGT. The CDR3 DNA sequence: TGTGCCAGCAGTACCGCCCAGGGGCCAGGAAACACCATATATTTT. Protein: CASSTAQGPGNTIYF.

The gene calls are TRBV9 and TRBJ2-7; 9 nucleotides match TRBD1. With V trimmed by 0 bases and J by 2 bases, 9 bases remained unmatched. Looked up from germline, CDR1 is SGDLS and CDR2 is YYNGEE. CDR3 length: 17 amino acids. CDR3 nucleotide sequence: TGTGCCAGCAGCGTAGGGGACAGGGCGTTTACCCCCTACGAGCAGTACTTC. Its protein product is CASSVGDRAFTPYEQYF.

The gene calls are TRBV30 and TRBJ2-7; 7 bases are a match to TRBD1. This CDR3 is 15 amino acids long. Germline V lookup: CDR1 GTSNPN, CDR2 SVGIG (reference sequence). J gave up 2 bases and V 3 bases, and 10 bases lay outside the gene matches. In DNA form, the CDR3 reads TGTGCCTGGAGAACCCCGGGACAGTCTACCTACGAGCAGTACTTC. Translated, it gives CAWRTPGQSTYEQYF.